Included here is one T cell receptor (beta chain) sequence, with context. The primer mix had 60 Vbeta and 13 Jbeta primers. TCRdb's table, derived via immunoSEQ multiplex PCR, lists solely in-frame clones and lacks some. The sample shows about 120,000 clones, 65% to 80% of them seen only once. The germline V gene encodes CDR1 MNHEY and CDR2 SVGAGI. Trimming stripped 2 bases from V and 0 bases from J, with 7 bases between. This CDR3 has 14 residues. The data belong to a study of cytomegalovirus exposure and HLA in healthy donors. The chain uses TRBV6-5 and TRBJ1-1; weak D call: TRBD1 (6 bases). This clonotype was obtained from a woman aged 40 to 55 in good health and CMV-seropositive. Sequencing was performed on PBMCs. CDR3 amino acids: CASSYAGVNTEAFF. The CDR3 nucleotides are TGTGCCAGCAGTTACGCAGGGGTGAACACTGAAGCTTTCTTT.